One sample yielded the 27 T cell receptor beta chains listed below, sequenced in a study of CD8 T cells in Susac syndrome. It was with random hexamers that roughly 0.45 to 1 ug RNA was reverse transcribed. TCRdb re-analysed the immunoSEQ multiplex PCR reads in MiXCR, keeping a single row per CDR3 protein. This table has hundreds of thousands of distinct CDR3 sequences, about 96% appearing once. The sequencing sample was made of CD4+ T cells from PBMCs. The receptors here all came from a human donor with Susac syndrome.

The chain uses TRBV24-1 and TRBJ2-7, with 7 bases aligning to TRBD2. Germline CDR1 is KGHDR and CDR2 is SFDVKD. The trim removed 4 bases at V and 3 bases at J, leaving 20 bases unmatched. The CDR3 consists of 19 residues. For the CDR3, the DNA is TGTGCCACCAGTGACCCATCCCCCGAATTGACGACTAGCTGCTACGAGCAGTACTTC. Its translation: CATSDPSPELTTSCYEQYF.

The chain employs TRBV29-1 and TRBJ1-1; 9 nucleotides line up with TRBD1. J gave up 11 bases and V 5 bases, and 6 bases lay outside the gene matches. CDR1 SQVTM and CDR2 ANQGSEA come from the germline V gene. The length of the CDR3 is 11 residues. In nucleotides, the CDR3 is TGCAGCGTTCGGACAGGGGACGTCGCTTTCTTT. It encodes CSVRTGDVAFF.

The chain joins TRBV30 to TRBJ2-3; D perhaps matches TRBD2 (6 bases). Germline CDR1 GTSNPN, CDR2 SVGIG (reference sequence). V lost 5 bases and J lost 6, with 12 bases in between. This CDR3 is built from 12 residues. CDR3 DNA: TGTGCCTGGGGGAGGAGGGTTGATACGCAGTATTTT. Its protein product is CAWGRRVDTQYF. The full variable domain, completed using reference TRBV30 and TRBJ2-3, is SQTIHQWPATLVQPVGSPLSLECTVEGTSNPNLYWYRQAAGRGLQLLFYSVGIGQISSEVPQNLSASRPQDRQFILSSKKLLLSDSGFYLCAWGRRVDTQYFGPGTRLTVL.

The chain has TRBV20-1 and TRBJ2-5, with TRBD2 identical over 10 bases. Germline CDR1 and CDR2: DFQATT and SNEGSKA (reference sequence). The CDR3 runs 15 residues. Unmatched junction bases numbered 8, after V lost 3 bases and J lost 4 bases. The CDR3 coding sequence is TGCAGTGCTAGCCAAGCGGGAGGGACTATAGAGACCCAGTACTTC. It encodes CSASQAGGTIETQYF.

This sequence joins TRBV28 and TRBJ1-2, with 8 bases lining up with TRBD1. The junction had 10 bases not matched to a gene; V was cut back by 5 bases and J by 8 bases. This CDR3 region has 14 residues. Germline assignment: CDR1 MDHEN and CDR2 SYDVKM. Here the CDR3 DNA reads TGTGCCAGCAGTCCTACCGGGACAGGCAGAGGCTACACCTTC. Protein product: CASSPTGTGRGYTF.

The gene calls are TRBV13 and TRBJ2-3; 9 bases map to TRBD2. The junction had 8 bases not matched to a gene; V was cut back by 2 bases and J by 5 bases. Per the germline V gene, CDR1 is PRHDT and CDR2 is FYEKMQ (reference sequence). CDR3 length equals 16 residues. CDR3 DNA sequence: TGTGCCAGCAGCTTAAGGGCGGGAGGGTTCGGAGATACGCAGTATTTT. It translates to CASSLRAGGFGDTQYF.

The chain carries TRBV18 and TRBJ1-1; D remains unclear. The CDR3 totals 13 residues. Germline V gene lookup returns CDR1 KGHSH and CDR2 LQKENI. V was clipped by 3 bases and J by 6 bases, with 11 bases between them. This chain's CDR3 is CASSPDTYSEAFF. CDR3 nucleotides: TGTGCCAGCTCACCCGACACATACTCTGAAGCTTTCTTT.

The rearrangement links TRBV7-3 to TRBJ2-1; D is unclear. CDR1 is SGHTA and CDR2 is FQGTGA in the germline V gene. The CDR3 loop spans 17 amino acids. V was trimmed by 1 base and J by 0 bases, leaving 13 bases between them. The CDR3 nucleotides are TGTGCCAGCAGCTTAAGGGTCGGAACGAGCTCCTACAATGAGCAGTTCTTC. It specifies CASSLRVGTSSYNEQFF.

The chain is built from TRBV6-6 and TRBJ1-1; D is perhaps TRBD1 (6 bases). Trimming removed 10 bases at V and 0 bases at J, with 15 bases between. The CDR3 has 14 amino acids. Germline values: CDR1 MNHNY, CDR2 SVGAGI (reference sequence). The CDR3 here is CATLGGHMNTEAFF. The CDR3 DNA reads as TGTGCCACCCTCGGGGGACATATGAACACTGAAGCTTTCTTT.

The chain combines TRBV5-1 with TRBJ1-1; D gene unclear. CDR3 length: 13 residues. With 6 bases removed from V and 0 bases from J, the gap between germline ends came to 9 bases. Germline-derived CDR1 and CDR2 are SGHRS and YFSETQ. The CDR3 DNA reads as TGCGCCAGCAAACAGACAATGAACACTGAAGCTTTCTTT. As protein: CASKQTMNTEAFF.

V gene TRBV6-6 combines with J gene TRBJ2-7; weak D call: TRBD2 (5 bases). This CDR3 contains 16 residues. Trimming pared 4 bases from V and 2 bases from J, leaving 18 bases between. Germline-derived CDR1 and CDR2 are MNHNY and SVGAGI (reference sequence). The CDR3 coding sequence is TGTGCCAGCAGTTCCACTAGTTTTCCCGAGGCCTACGAGCAGTACTTC. Protein: CASSSTSFPEAYEQYF.

The chain uses TRBV11-3 and TRBJ2-2, with 9 bases fitting TRBD2. The CDR3 loop spans 14 amino acids. Looked up from germline, CDR1 is SGHNT and CDR2 is YENEEA. Trimming removed 5 bases from V and 7 bases from J; junction bases left unmatched: 5. CDR3 bases: TGTGCCAGCAGCACGACTAGCGGCGGCGGGGAGCTGTTTTTT. Encoded protein: CASSTTSGGGELFF. The whole variable domain, remainder taken from reference TRBV11-3 and TRBJ2-2, is EAGVVQSPRYKIIEKKQPVAFWCNPISGHNTLYWYLQNLGQGPELLIRYENEEAVDDSQLPKDRFSAERLKGVDSTLKIQPAELGDSAVYLCASSTTSGGGELFFGEGSRLTVL.

As concerns this clonotype: The junction and the germline gene differ at one end; a read error may be behind it. The chain carries TRBV29-1 and TRBJ1-1, with TRBD1 matching 7 bases. This CDR3 contains 15 residues. In germline, CDR1 is SQVTM, CDR2 ANQGSEA. The CDR3 spells CSVEAGQTKITEAFF. As DNA, the CDR3 is TGCAGCGTGGAAGCGGGACAGACCAAAATCACTGAAGCTTTCTTT.

This rearrangement joins TRBV10-3 to TRBJ2-3; D is uncertain. This CDR3 has 11 residues. Trimming cost V 5 bases and J 0 bases, with 0 bases left between them. Germline V CDR1 and CDR2: ENHRY, SYGVKD. The CDR3 coding sequence is TGTGCCATCAGTAGCACAGATACGCAGTATTTT. Translation: CAISSTDTQYF.

CDR3 nucleotide sequence: TGCGCCAGCCGAACTAGCGGGAGGCCTAGCTCCTACAATGAGCAGTTCTTC. Translating it yields CASRTSGRPSSYNEQFF. V and J are TRBV5-1 and TRBJ2-1; 12 nucleotides align to TRBD2. CDR1 is SGHRS and CDR2 is YFSETQ in the germline V gene. J lost 0 bases, V lost 7 bases, and 8 bases had no gene match. The CDR3 totals 17 residues. The entire variable domain, with the rest obtained from reference TRBV5-1 and TRBJ2-1, is as follows: KAGVTQTPRYLIKTRGQQVTLSCSPISGHRSVSWYQQTPGQGLQFLFEYFSETQRNKGNFPGRFSGRQFSNSRSEMNVSTLELGDSALYLCASRTSGRPSSYNEQFFGPGTRLTVL.

This rearrangement joins TRBV25-1 to TRBJ2-1; a weak D match, TRBD2 (6 bases). The V gene's germline CDR1 is MGHDK and CDR2 SYGVNS. This CDR3 region has 12 residues. The V and J ends lost 5 bases and 7 bases respectively, with 9 bases between them. This CDR3 is CASSIRENEQFF. CDR3 sequence (DNA): TGTGCCAGCAGTATACGGGAGAATGAGCAGTTCTTC.

The chain employs TRBV27 and TRBJ1-5, with 9 positions matching TRBD1. The junction had 4 bases not matched to a gene; V was cut back by 6 bases and J by 7 bases. This CDR3 contains 13 residues. Germline CDR1 is MNHEY and CDR2 is SMNVEV (reference sequence). This chain's CDR3 is CASRDRGGQPQHF. The CDR3 region has the DNA TGTGCCAGCAGGGACAGGGGTGGACAGCCCCAGCATTTT.

This chain uses TRBV20-1 with TRBJ1-2, with 8 bases lining up with TRBD1. The V segment lost 1 base and the J segment 3 bases; nucleotides outside the gene matches: 10. From germline, CDR1 is DFQATT and CDR2 SNEGSKA (reference sequence). The CDR3 has 16 residues. CDR3 in DNA: TGCAGTGCTAGAGCCCCTGGCAGGGGGCGAGACTATGGCTACACCTTC. This translates into CSARAPGRGRDYGYTF.

J is TRBJ2-3 and V is TRBV24-1, with TRBD2 matching 7 bases. Germline assignment: CDR1 KGHDR and CDR2 SFDVKD. Losses at the gene ends were 1 base for V and 0 bases for J; bases not matched to a gene: 0. This CDR3 spans 15 amino acids. This CDR3 reads CATSDLAGSTDTQYF. DNA of the CDR3: TGTGCCACCAGTGATTTAGCGGGAAGCACAGATACGCAGTATTTT.

This chain joins TRBV30 and TRBJ2-4; either TRBD1 or TRBD2 may supply D (5 bases each). CDR1 and CDR2 from the germline V gene are GTSNPN and SVGIG (reference sequence). The CDR3 runs 15 residues. Trimming shortened V by 0 bases and J by 3 bases, and 12 bases separated the two germline ends. The CDR3: CAWSVLGQLKNIQYF. DNA for the CDR3: TGTGCCTGGAGTGTACTAGGACAACTCAAAAACATTCAGTACTTC.

The chain recombines TRBV29-1 with TRBJ1-2; 9 bases are a match to TRBD1. There are 14 residues in the CDR3. V lost 2 bases to trimming and J lost 4 bases; unmatched junction nucleotides: 5. CDR1 is SQVTM and CDR2 is ANQGSEA in the germline V gene. The CDR3 loop reads CSVERATGGYGYTF. The CDR3 DNA reads as TGCAGCGTTGAAAGGGCGACAGGGGGCTATGGCTACACCTTC.

The rearrangement joins TRBV20-1 to TRBJ1-2; perhaps TRBD1 as D (6 bases). The germline V gene has CDR1 DFQATT and CDR2 SNEGSKA (reference sequence). CDR3 length equals 12 residues. Trimming took off 5 bases at V and 4 bases at J, with 11 bases between the two ends. CDR3 in amino acids: CSAAQGLYGYTF. The CDR3 region has the DNA TGCAGTGCTGCTCAGGGGCTCTATGGCTACACCTTC.

The chain combines TRBV12-3 or TRBV12-4 with TRBJ1-2; no clear D. V gave up 5 bases and J gave up 7 bases, with 11 bases separating them. The CDR3 loop spans 12 amino acids. The DNA of the CDR3 is TGTGCCAGCAGTGTACAAGCTGGTGGCTACACCTTC. Residues: CASSVQAGGYTF.

The chain employs TRBV6-4 and TRBJ1-1; TRBD1 is a possible D gene (5 bases). Trimming removed 6 bases at V and 4 bases at J, with 12 bases between. CDR3 length: 13 residues. Germline CDR1 is MRHNA and CDR2 is SNTAGT. CDR3 nucleotides: TGTGCCAGCAGGGGGGATTGGGGCACTGAAGCTTTCTTT. It translates to CASRGDWGTEAFF.

This chain joins TRBV29-1 and TRBJ1-2, with D unclear. Germline loops: CDR1 SQVTM, CDR2 ANQGSEA. This CDR3 spans 13 amino acids. Trimming shortened V by 0 bases and J by 4 bases, and 9 bases separated the two germline ends. The CDR3 coding sequence is TGCAGCGTTGAAGACACCGGAGCCTATGGCTACACCTTC. Translating gives CSVEDTGAYGYTF.

This clonotype was picked up one time. The chain couples TRBV29-1 to TRBJ1-1; D ambiguous. Trimming stripped 3 bases from V and 11 bases from J, with 13 bases between. The V gene's germline CDR1 is SQVTM and CDR2 ANQGSEA. CDR3 length equals 11 residues. CDR3 protein: CSVDWTFSAFF. Here the CDR3 DNA reads TGCAGCGTTGACTGGACGTTTAGTGCTTTCTTT.

This rearrangement joins TRBV3-1 to TRBJ1-2; possible D gene TRBD1, 5 bases. Germline loops: CDR1 LGHDT, CDR2 YNNKEL (reference sequence). Trimming took off 4 bases at V and 5 bases at J, with 11 bases between the two ends. This CDR3 contains 13 residues. The CDR3 is CASSPGTEYGYTF. CDR3 nucleotides: TGTGCCAGCAGCCCCGGGACGGAGTATGGCTACACCTTC.